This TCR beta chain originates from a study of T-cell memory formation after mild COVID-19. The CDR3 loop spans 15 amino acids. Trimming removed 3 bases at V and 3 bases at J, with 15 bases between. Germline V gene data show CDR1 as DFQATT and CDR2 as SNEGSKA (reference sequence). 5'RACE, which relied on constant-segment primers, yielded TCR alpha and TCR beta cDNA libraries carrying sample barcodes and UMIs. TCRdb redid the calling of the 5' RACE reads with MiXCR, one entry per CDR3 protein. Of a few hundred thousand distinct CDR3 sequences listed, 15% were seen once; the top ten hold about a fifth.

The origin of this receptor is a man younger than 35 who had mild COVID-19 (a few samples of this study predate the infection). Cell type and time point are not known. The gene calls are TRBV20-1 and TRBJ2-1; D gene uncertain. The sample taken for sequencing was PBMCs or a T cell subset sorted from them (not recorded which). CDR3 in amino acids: CSARPHWASYNEQFF. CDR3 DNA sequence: TGCAGTGCTAGGCCTCATTGGGCGAGCTACAATGAGCAGTTCTTC.